The rows below give T cell receptor beta chains drawn from one sample of a study of cytomegalovirus exposure and HLA in healthy donors. The data were produced by immunoSEQ multiplex PCR, yet TCRdb's version contains in-frame clones alone and is incomplete. The data hold about 140,000 clones, with approximately 80% observed a single time. The sequencing input was PBMCs. Receptors originate from a man aged 40-49 years in good health and CMV-seronegative. Both conserved end residues are part of each CDR3. The order of the fields is V gene, J gene, clone size, D gene, CDR3 protein, CDR3 DNA. A D gene is named only where the DNA matches it firmly. A clone size is listed for some rows: how often the clone was seen (once, few, many), or a class if it is expanded.

v_call: TRBV6-5
j_call: TRBJ2-7
clone_size: .
d_call: .
cdr3_aa: CASSSNRDSYEQYF
cdr3_nt: TGTGCCAGCAGTTCCAACAGGGATTCCTACGAGCAGTACTTC

v_call: TRBV2
j_call: TRBJ2-1
clone_size: once
d_call: TRBD2
cdr3_aa: CASRETSGGNNEQFF
cdr3_nt: TGTGCCAGCAGAGAAACTAGCGGGGGGAACAATGAGCAGTTCTTC

v_call: TRBV6-6
j_call: TRBJ1-1
clone_size: .
d_call: .
cdr3_aa: CASSYSSTEAFF
cdr3_nt: TGTGCCAGCAGTTATAGCAGTACAGAAGCTTTCTTT

v_call: TRBV15
j_call: TRBJ1-5
clone_size: .
d_call: TRBD1
cdr3_aa: CATSRQGASSNQPQHF
cdr3_nt: TGTGCCACCAGCAGACAGGGGGCGTCGAGCAATCAGCCCCAGCATTTT

v_call: TRBV7-9
j_call: TRBJ2-3
clone_size: once
d_call: .
cdr3_aa: CASRTQGSPTDTQYF
cdr3_nt: TGTGCCAGCAGAACACAGGGTTCCCCCACAGATACGCAGTATTTT

v_call: TRBV2
j_call: TRBJ1-5
clone_size: few
d_call: .
cdr3_aa: CASSLNQPQHF
cdr3_nt: TGTGCCAGCAGCCTCAATCAGCCCCAGCATTTT

v_call: TRBV29-1
j_call: TRBJ1-4
clone_size: .
d_call: .
cdr3_aa: CSVQRGTANEKLFF
cdr3_nt: TGCAGCGTTCAACGGGGGACGGCTAATGAAAAACTGTTTTTT

v_call: TRBV11-3
j_call: TRBJ2-3
clone_size: .
d_call: .
cdr3_aa: CASSLVGSGASTDTQYF
cdr3_nt: TGTGCCAGCAGCTTAGTTGGTAGCGGAGCTAGCACAGATACGCAGTATTTT

v_call: TRBV28
j_call: TRBJ1-1
clone_size: .
d_call: TRBD1
cdr3_aa: CASSQGDGLTEAFF
cdr3_nt: TGTGCCAGCAGCCAGGGGGACGGCCTCACTGAAGCTTTCTTT

v_call: TRBV6-1
j_call: TRBJ2-1
clone_size: .
d_call: .
cdr3_aa: CASTLGGAQQFF
cdr3_nt: TGTGCCAGCACATTAGGGGGGGCCCAGCAGTTCTTC

v_call: TRBV5-1
j_call: TRBJ2-2
clone_size: .
d_call: TRBD2
cdr3_aa: CASSFGRGGPGELFF
cdr3_nt: TGCGCCAGCAGCTTCGGTCGGGGGGGCCCCGGGGAGCTGTTTTTT

v_call: TRBV5-1
j_call: TRBJ1-2
clone_size: .
d_call: .
cdr3_aa: CASSLDRFYGYTF
cdr3_nt: TGCGCCAGCAGCCTTGACAGGTTCTATGGCTACACCTTC

v_call: TRBV6-5
j_call: TRBJ1-2
clone_size: .
d_call: TRBD1
cdr3_aa: CASSYQGANYGYTF
cdr3_nt: TGTGCCAGCAGTTACCAGGGGGCTAACTATGGCTACACCTTC

v_call: TRBV13
j_call: TRBJ2-1
clone_size: .
d_call: .
cdr3_aa: CASSLYGSSGDTQFF
cdr3_nt: TGTGCCAGCAGCTTATATGGGTCCAGCGGGGACACGCAGTTCTTC

v_call: TRBV28
j_call: TRBJ2-3
clone_size: .
d_call: TRBD2
cdr3_aa: CASSLRETSGGARAAQYF
cdr3_nt: TGTGCCAGCAGTTTACGGGAGACTAGCGGGGGGGCGAGAGCGGCGCAGTATTTT

v_call: TRBV6-5
j_call: TRBJ1-1
clone_size: .
d_call: TRBD1
cdr3_aa: CASRRGDRANTEAFF
cdr3_nt: TGTGCCAGCCGCAGGGGGGACAGGGCGAACACTGAAGCTTTCTTT

v_call: TRBV7-9
j_call: TRBJ1-4
clone_size: .
d_call: .
cdr3_aa: CASSTRGTNEKLFF
cdr3_nt: TGTGCCAGCAGCACCCGCGGAACTAATGAAAAACTGTTTTTT

v_call: TRBV19
j_call: TRBJ1-1
clone_size: few
d_call: .
cdr3_aa: CASTQRANTEAFF
cdr3_nt: TGTGCCAGTACCCAGAGGGCCAACACTGAAGCTTTCTTT

v_call: TRBV5-4
j_call: TRBJ2-5
clone_size: .
d_call: TRBD2
cdr3_aa: CASTLAGDEETQYF
cdr3_nt: TGTGCCAGCACCCTAGCGGGGGACGAAGAGACCCAGTACTTC

v_call: TRBV4-3
j_call: TRBJ2-3
clone_size: .
d_call: TRBD2
cdr3_aa: CASSQEGRGGLAGLRDTQYF
cdr3_nt: TGCGCCAGCAGCCAAGAAGGAAGGGGAGGACTAGCGGGTTTGCGAGATACGCAGTATTTT

v_call: TRBV7-3
j_call: TRBJ1-2
clone_size: .
d_call: .
cdr3_aa: CASSLAANYGYTF
cdr3_nt: TGTGCCAGCAGCTTAGCAGCGAACTATGGCTACACCTTC

v_call: TRBV6-5
j_call: TRBJ1-4
clone_size: .
d_call: TRBD1
cdr3_aa: CASSKQGGNEKLFF
cdr3_nt: TGTGCCAGCAGTAAACAGGGGGGGAATGAAAAACTGTTTTTT

v_call: TRBV28
j_call: TRBJ2-5
clone_size: .
d_call: .
cdr3_aa: CASSLGARSSETQYF
cdr3_nt: TGTGCCAGCAGCTTAGGGGCCCGGTCGTCGGAGACCCAGTACTTC

v_call: TRBV15
j_call: TRBJ1-1
clone_size: .
d_call: .
cdr3_aa: CATSRDRVTEAFF
cdr3_nt: TGTGCCACCAGCAGAGATCGGGTGACTGAAGCTTTCTTT

v_call: TRBV2
j_call: TRBJ1-4
clone_size: .
d_call: TRBD1
cdr3_aa: CASGLTGVNEKLFF
cdr3_nt: TGTGCCAGCGGGTTAACAGGGGTTAATGAAAAACTGTTTTTT

v_call: TRBV25-1
j_call: TRBJ2-2
clone_size: once
d_call: .
cdr3_aa: CASRARTANTGELFF
cdr3_nt: TGTGCCAGCAGAGCCAGGACAGCGAACACCGGGGAGCTGTTTTTT

v_call: TRBV10-2
j_call: TRBJ1-1
clone_size: .
d_call: .
cdr3_aa: CASSDIVWQMNTEAFF
cdr3_nt: TGCGCCAGCAGTGATATTGTTTGGCAGATGAACACTGAAGCTTTCTTT

v_call: TRBV7-2
j_call: TRBJ2-7
clone_size: .
d_call: TRBD1
cdr3_aa: CASSRDRIYEQYF
cdr3_nt: TGTGCCAGCAGCCGGGACAGGATCTACGAGCAGTACTTC

v_call: TRBV25-1
j_call: TRBJ1-1
clone_size: .
d_call: TRBD1
cdr3_aa: CASSGDRGFTEAFF
cdr3_nt: TGTGCCAGCAGTGGGGACAGGGGTTTCACTGAAGCTTTCTTT

v_call: TRBV5-6
j_call: TRBJ1-1
clone_size: few
d_call: .
cdr3_aa: CASSPGPGGTEAFF
cdr3_nt: TGTGCCAGCAGCCCGGGACCGGGAGGAACTGAAGCTTTCTTT

v_call: TRBV11-2
j_call: TRBJ2-7
clone_size: .
d_call: TRBD1
cdr3_aa: CASSLDLTGGLFSYEQYF
cdr3_nt: TGTGCCAGCAGCTTAGATCTCACAGGGGGCCTCTTCTCCTACGAGCAGTACTTC

v_call: TRBV19
j_call: TRBJ2-3
clone_size: .
d_call: .
cdr3_aa: CASSMSPGLITDTQYF
cdr3_nt: TGTGCCAGTAGTATGTCTCCGGGACTTATCACAGATACGCAGTATTTT

v_call: TRBV7-9
j_call: TRBJ2-1
clone_size: few
d_call: TRBD2
cdr3_aa: CASSLTGLESNEQFF
cdr3_nt: TGTGCCAGCAGCTTAACGGGACTAGAAAGCAATGAGCAGTTCTTC

v_call: TRBV20-1
j_call: TRBJ2-1
clone_size: .
d_call: .
cdr3_aa: CSAAINEQFF
cdr3_nt: TGCAGTGCAGCGATAAATGAGCAGTTCTTC

v_call: TRBV19
j_call: TRBJ1-3
clone_size: .
d_call: .
cdr3_aa: CASSAQGYGNTIYF
cdr3_nt: TGTGCCAGTAGCGCACAGGGATACGGAAACACCATATATTTT

v_call: TRBV5-5
j_call: TRBJ2-2
clone_size: .
d_call: .
cdr3_aa: CASSIRESLAGELFF
cdr3_nt: TGTGCCAGCAGCATCCGAGAATCCCTAGCCGGGGAGCTGTTTTTT

v_call: TRBV7-9
j_call: TRBJ2-6
clone_size: .
d_call: TRBD1
cdr3_aa: CASSLAVQGAYGANVLTF
cdr3_nt: TGTGCCAGCAGCTTAGCCGTACAGGGGGCTTATGGGGCCAACGTCCTGACTTTC

v_call: TRBV27
j_call: TRBJ2-7
clone_size: .
d_call: .
cdr3_aa: CASRPGHLYEQYF
cdr3_nt: TGTGCCAGCAGACCGGGACACCTCTACGAGCAGTACTTC

v_call: TRBV27
j_call: TRBJ1-1
clone_size: .
d_call: .
cdr3_aa: CASSLDGIPESEAFF
cdr3_nt: TGTGCCAGCAGTTTAGACGGGATCCCAGAGAGTGAAGCTTTCTTT

v_call: TRBV19
j_call: TRBJ1-2
clone_size: .
d_call: TRBD1
cdr3_aa: CASSTTGGTYGYTF
cdr3_nt: TGTGCCAGTAGTACAACAGGGGGAACCTATGGCTACACCTTC

v_call: TRBV29-1
j_call: TRBJ2-3
clone_size: .
d_call: TRBD2
cdr3_aa: CSSTGTSGGRTDTQYF
cdr3_nt: TGCAGCTCCACCGGGACTAGCGGGGGGCGTACAGATACGCAGTATTTT

v_call: TRBV27
j_call: TRBJ1-6
clone_size: few
d_call: TRBD1
cdr3_aa: CASRGTGGNSPLHF
cdr3_nt: TGTGCCAGCAGGGGGACAGGGGGGAATTCACCCCTCCACTTT

v_call: TRBV5-6
j_call: TRBJ2-3
clone_size: .
d_call: .
cdr3_aa: CASRLSTDTQYF
cdr3_nt: TGTGCCAGCAGGTTAAGCACAGATACGCAGTATTTT

v_call: TRBV5-8
j_call: TRBJ2-1
clone_size: .
d_call: .
cdr3_aa: CASSLGQVLGNEQFF
cdr3_nt: TGTGCCAGCAGCTTGGGACAGGTTTTGGGAAATGAGCAGTTCTTC

v_call: TRBV9
j_call: TRBJ2-2
clone_size: .
d_call: .
cdr3_aa: CASSVDVTSGNTGELFF
cdr3_nt: TGTGCCAGCAGCGTAGATGTAACCAGCGGGAACACCGGGGAGCTGTTTTTT

v_call: TRBV4-3
j_call: TRBJ1-5
clone_size: .
d_call: .
cdr3_aa: CASSQDAGLNQPQHF
cdr3_nt: TGCGCCAGCAGCCAAGATGCGGGACTCAATCAGCCCCAGCATTTT

v_call: TRBV6-4
j_call: TRBJ2-3
clone_size: .
d_call: .
cdr3_aa: CASSHLGGSTDTQYF
cdr3_nt: TGTGCCAGCAGTCACCTAGGGGGAAGCACAGATACGCAGTATTTT

v_call: TRBV28
j_call: TRBJ1-1
clone_size: few
d_call: .
cdr3_aa: CASSMKGVLNTEAFF
cdr3_nt: TGTGCCAGCAGTATGAAGGGGGTCCTCAACACTGAAGCTTTCTTT

v_call: TRBV7-9
j_call: TRBJ2-1
clone_size: few
d_call: TRBD1
cdr3_aa: CASSPWTGTSYNEQFF
cdr3_nt: TGTGCCAGCAGCCCTTGGACAGGGACGTCCTACAATGAGCAGTTCTTC

v_call: TRBV6-6
j_call: TRBJ2-3
clone_size: .
d_call: TRBD1
cdr3_aa: CASSSLGQGRSDTQYF
cdr3_nt: TGTGCCAGCAGTTCCTTGGGACAGGGGAGGTCAGATACGCAGTATTTT

v_call: TRBV30
j_call: TRBJ1-2
clone_size: .
d_call: TRBD1
cdr3_aa: CAWSVRIWDRGGYTF
cdr3_nt: TGTGCCTGGAGTGTACGGATTTGGGACAGAGGTGGCTACACCTTC

v_call: TRBV5-5
j_call: TRBJ1-5
clone_size: .
d_call: .
cdr3_aa: CASSFRGEGNQPQHF
cdr3_nt: TGTGCCAGCAGCTTCCGGGGGGAAGGCAATCAGCCCCAGCATTTT

v_call: TRBV9
j_call: TRBJ1-5
clone_size: .
d_call: .
cdr3_aa: CASSRGQGSGNQPQHF
cdr3_nt: TGTGCCAGCAGCCGAGGTCAGGGGTCCGGCAATCAGCCCCAGCATTTT

v_call: TRBV7-6
j_call: TRBJ2-2
clone_size: .
d_call: TRBD1
cdr3_aa: CASSSQGIPGTGELFF
cdr3_nt: TGTGCCAGCAGCTCACAGGGGATCCCGGGCACCGGGGAGCTGTTTTTT

v_call: TRBV6-1
j_call: TRBJ1-5
clone_size: few
d_call: TRBD1
cdr3_aa: CASSEVQGGAYSNQPQHF
cdr3_nt: TGTGCCAGCAGTGAAGTTCAGGGGGGAGCCTATAGCAATCAGCCCCAGCATTTT